This T cell receptor (beta chain) comes out of a study of blood T cell repertoires in COVID-19. Only in-frame clones appear in the TCRdb table, and some are missing; sequencing was by immunoSEQ multiplex PCR. Of 150,000 to 200,000 clones listed, 70% to 90% are singletons. V was trimmed by 1 base and J by 6 bases, leaving 15 bases between them. Germline assignment: CDR1 SGHAT and CDR2 FQNNGV. The length of the CDR3 is 16 residues. The J gene is TRBJ2-2, the V gene TRBV11-2, with D perhaps TRBD1 (6 bases). The receptor's source is a person aged 65-85 years with COVID-19, enrolled during active disease. The specimen was peripheral blood. The CDR3 region has the DNA TGTGCCAGCAGCTTAGGGTACAGGGTTCGCGCCGGGGAGCTGTTTTTT. Translating it yields CASSLGYRVRAGELFF.